Below are 8 T cell receptor beta chains sequenced from a single sample in a study of CD8+CD57+ T cells in acquired aplastic anemia. Genomic DNA served as template for TCR beta VDJ and CDR3 profiling. TCRdb re-called the reads through MiXCR, storing one row per CDR3 protein. The table includes 150,000 to 200,000 distinct CDR3 sequences, 47% detected once. Selection for sequencing was limited to patients who had shown CD8+CD57+ cell expansion by flow cytometry. Source material: sorted CD4+, CD8+, or CD8+CD57+ T cells (not recorded which) from PBMCs. The receptors come from a human donor with aplastic anemia.

Comments on this clonotype: A clone one base away is much larger, so this may be a read error. This rearrangement joins TRBV5-6 to TRBJ1-1; D gene uncertain. CDR1 is SGHDT and CDR2 is YYEEEE in the germline V gene. This CDR3 comprises 14 residues. Deletions cut 4 bases from V and 1 base from J, with 11 bases between. CDR3 in amino acids: CASSLMMANTEAFF. DNA for the CDR3: TGTGCCAGCAGCCTTATGATGGCGAACACTGAAGCTTTCTTT.

Many counts were recorded for this clonotype. The chain uses TRBV2 and TRBJ2-2; 9 positions match TRBD1. Losses at the gene ends were 6 bases for V and 4 bases for J; bases not matched to a gene: 6. This CDR3 has 15 amino acids. CDR1 is SNHLY and CDR2 is FYNNEI in the germline V gene. This chain's CDR3 is CASRQQGASTGELFF. CDR3 in DNA: TGTGCCAGCAGACAACAGGGGGCGAGCACCGGGGAGCTGTTTTTT. The whole variable domain, remainder taken from reference TRBV2 and TRBJ2-2, is EPEVTQTPSHQVTQMGQEVILRCVPISNHLYFYWYRQILGQKVEFLVSFYNNEISEKSEIFDDQFSVERPDGSNFTLKIRSTKLEDSAMYFCASRQQGASTGELFFGEGSRLTVL.

This clonotype was picked up many times. CDR3 in amino acids: CASSPDRGYSPLHF. The CDR3 bases are TGTGCCAGCAGCCCCGACAGGGGGTATTCACCCCTCCACTTT. The rearrangement links TRBV4-2 to TRBJ1-6, with 9 bases matching TRBD1. The germline V gene has CDR1 LGHNA and CDR2 YNFKEQ. V was pared by 4 bases and J by 8 bases, with 3 bases of the junction left unmatched. CDR3 length: 14 amino acids.

CDR3: CASSYGSGRGTYEQYF. The DNA of the CDR3 is TGTGCCAGCAGTTACGGGTCTGGACGGGGAACCTACGAGCAGTACTTC. This chain uses TRBV6-5 with TRBJ2-7; perhaps TRBD2 as D (5 bases). From germline, CDR1 is MNHEY and CDR2 SVGAGI. The CDR3 totals 16 residues. V lost 2 bases and J lost 2, with 16 bases in between.

The chain links TRBV20-1 to TRBJ2-7; D not certain. The V gene lost 6 bases and the J gene lost 4 bases, with 16 bases spanning the gap. This CDR3 is built from 13 residues. CDR1 and CDR2 from the germline V gene are DFQATT and SNEGSKA (reference sequence). CDR3 region: CSALTPIQYEQYF. In nucleotides, the CDR3 is TGCAGTGCCCTCACACCCATACAGTACGAGCAGTACTTC.

The chain joins TRBV20-1 to TRBJ1-3; D is undetermined. Germline V gene data show CDR1 as DFQATT and CDR2 as SNEGSKA (reference sequence). This CDR3 is 11 amino acids long. Deletions cut 1 base from V and 6 bases from J, with 4 bases between. CDR3: CSARALNTIYF. As DNA, the CDR3 is TGCAGTGCTAGAGCTCTAAACACCATATATTTT.

J is TRBJ1-3 and V is TRBV2; D gene uncertain. Trimming took off 4 bases at V and 0 bases at J, with 13 bases between the two ends. The CDR3 is made up of 16 amino acids. Per the germline V gene, CDR1 is SNHLY and CDR2 is FYNNEI. The CDR3, as DNA: TGTGCCAGCAGTGCTAGAAGCCCCGACTCTGGAAACACCATATATTTT. Protein: CASSARSPDSGNTIYF.

This clonotype was picked up one time. This rearrangement joins TRBV7-6 to TRBJ2-7, with D maybe TRBD1 (5 bases). The germline V and J ends were trimmed by 3 bases and 6 bases, with 9 bases remaining between them. Germline V gene data show CDR1 as SGHVS and CDR2 as FNYEAQ. The CDR3 has 12 amino acids. This chain's CDR3 is CASSLQGTEQYF. CDR3 coding DNA: TGTGCCAGCAGCTTGCAGGGCACCGAGCAGTACTTC.